These 17 T cell receptor beta chains share one sample of origin, sequenced in a study of CD8+CD57+ T cells in acquired aplastic anemia. TCR beta VDJ and CDR3 were profiled, and genomic DNA was the template. TCRdb re-called the reads with MiXCR, one entry per CDR3 protein. This sample has hundreds of thousands of distinct CDR3 sequences, with approximately 33% found just once. The patients chosen for sequencing had shown expansion of CD8+CD57+ cells (detected by flow cytometry). Source material: sorted CD4+, CD8+, or CD8+CD57+ T cells (not recorded which) from PBMCs. The receptors originated from a human donor with aplastic anemia.

This clonotype was observed a few times. The chain links TRBV30 to TRBJ1-5, with D perhaps matching TRBD1 (5 bases). Germline V gene data show CDR1 as GTSNPN and CDR2 as SVGIG (reference sequence). The CDR3 covers 15 residues. The germline V and J ends were trimmed by 0 bases and 5 bases, with 14 bases remaining between them. The CDR3 bases are TGTGCCTGGAGTGTACAAGGGACCGCGGATCAGCCCCAGCATTTT. Translating gives CAWSVQGTADQPQHF.

The J gene is TRBJ2-1, the V gene TRBV9, with D unresolved. Trimming pared 1 base from V and 12 bases from J, leaving 17 bases between. There are 14 residues in the CDR3. Germline CDR1 is SGDLS and CDR2 is YYNGEE. The CDR3 region has the DNA TGTGCCAGCAGCGTAATGGAAGGGCCTGGGGTGCAGTTCTTC. It translates to CASSVMEGPGVQFF.

V usage is TRBV2 and J usage is TRBJ2-1; 9 nucleotides line up with TRBD2. V was pared by 7 bases and J by 4 bases, with 11 bases of the junction left unmatched. Germline V lookup: CDR1 SNHLY, CDR2 FYNNEI. This CDR3 has 16 residues. CDR3 DNA: TGTGCCAGCACCCCTTTCCTGGCGGGGGGGTACAATGAGCAGTTCTTC. Translation: CASTPFLAGGYNEQFF.

J is TRBJ1-2 and V is TRBV6-5, with 7 bases lining up with TRBD1. The germline gives CDR1 MNHEY, CDR2 SVGAGI. V lost 4 bases, J lost 5 bases, and 10 bases stayed unmatched. This CDR3 contains 15 residues. DNA for the CDR3: TGTGCCAGCAGTTTAACCCCGGGACAGTTGTATGGCTACACCTTC. Its translation: CASSLTPGQLYGYTF.

This clonotype occurred a few times. The rearrangement uses TRBV7-2 and TRBJ2-5, with D perhaps TRBD2 (6 bases). Germline V gene lookup returns CDR1 SGHTA and CDR2 FQGNSA. V lost 0 bases and J lost 4, with 12 bases in between. The length of the CDR3 is 15 residues. This CDR3 is CASSLALRRAETQYF. The CDR3 bases are TGTGCCAGCAGCTTAGCTTTGCGGAGGGCAGAGACCCAGTACTTC.

At least ten counts were recorded for this clonotype. The V call is TRBV27, the J call TRBJ1-2, with D hard to call. Germline CDR1 and CDR2: MNHEY and SMNVEV (reference sequence). The V gene lost 1 base and the J gene lost 4 bases, with 4 bases spanning the gap. The CDR3 length is 12 residues. DNA for the CDR3: TGTGCCAGCAGTTTATTGGGCTATGGCTACACCTTC. Translating gives CASSLLGYGYTF.

The genes are TRBV14 and TRBJ2-1; no clear D gene. CDR1 SGHDN and CDR2 FVKESK come from the germline V gene. This CDR3 is built from 14 residues. Between the trimmed V and J ends, which lost 3 bases and 4 bases, there was a span of 10 bases. CDR3 residues: CASSQTALYNEQFF. The CDR3 DNA reads as TGTGCCAGCAGCCAGACGGCCCTGTACAATGAGCAGTTCTTC.

Of note for this clonotype: Just one base apart from a much larger clone, this may be a read error. The V gene is TRBV19, the J gene TRBJ1-1; D is uncertain. The CDR3 is made up of 14 amino acids. Germline CDR1 and CDR2: LNHDA and SQIVND (reference sequence). The CDR3 DNA reads TGTGCCAGTAGTATCCGGGCCCGCACCACTGAAGCTTCCTTT. Translated, it gives CASSIRARTTEASF.

This clonotype showed up just a few times. The chain is built from TRBV20-1 and TRBJ1-5, with TRBD1 matching 11 bases. V shed 6 bases, J shed 1 base, and the junction held 8 bases outside the gene matches. Germline assignment: CDR1 DFQATT and CDR2 SNEGSKA (reference sequence). The CDR3 covers 16 residues. The CDR3 spells CSAMGQGERSNQPQHF. The CDR3 region has the DNA TGCAGTGCCATGGGACAGGGGGAAAGAAGCAATCAGCCCCAGCATTTT.

This clonotype turned up a few times. The chain combines TRBV6-5 with TRBJ2-7, with no clear D. Germline CDR1 reads MNHEY; CDR2 reads SVGAGI. The CDR3 spans 13 residues. Trimming pared 5 bases from V and 2 bases from J, leaving 10 bases between. The CDR3 DNA follows: TGTGCCAGCAGTAACCGCGAGGCCTACGAGCAGTACTTC. Translated, it gives CASSNREAYEQYF.

On this clonotype itself: This may come from a read error, since a much larger clone is one base off. The chain links TRBV20-1 to TRBJ2-7; 8 bases agree with TRBD1. The junction had 15 bases not matched to a gene; V was cut back by 6 bases and J by 2 bases. The CDR3 length is 16 residues. The germline V gene encodes CDR1 DFQATT and CDR2 SNEGSKA (reference sequence). CDR3 bases: TGCAGTGCGGATGGACAGGGTCCCATTAACGCCTACGAGCAGTACTTC. This sequence encodes CSADGQGPINAYEQYF.

Details on this clonotype: A much larger clone lies one base from this, so it may be a read error. This sequence joins TRBV29-1 and TRBJ2-1, with TRBD2 identical over 13 bases. CDR1 is SQVTM and CDR2 is ANQGSEA in the germline V gene. The CDR3 has 14 amino acids. The CDR3 DNA reads TGCAGCGCGGGGACTAGCGGGGCTTACAAGGAGCAGTTCTTC. Amino acids: CSAGTSGAYKEQFF.

This chain connects TRBV7-9 to TRBJ2-2, with D maybe TRBD1 (5 bases). Looked up from germline, CDR1 is SEHNR and CDR2 is FQNEAQ (reference sequence). The CDR3 totals 16 residues. Deletions cut 5 bases from V and 4 bases from J, with 17 bases between. The CDR3 region is CASSQIQGWGTGELFF. In DNA form, the CDR3 reads TGTGCCAGCAGCCAAATCCAGGGTTGGGGCACCGGGGAGCTGTTTTTT. Combining the CDR3 with reference TRBV7-9 and TRBJ2-2 gives the whole variable domain DTGVSQNPRHKITKRGQNVTFRCDPISEHNRLYWYRQTLGQGPEFLTYFQNEAQLEKSRLLSDRFSAERPKGSFSTLEIQRTEQGDSAMYLCASSQIQGWGTGELFFGEGSRLTVL.

This clonotype has a count of ten or more. V usage is TRBV7-9 and J usage is TRBJ2-7, with a tentative D call TRBD2 (5 bases). V shed 0 bases and J shed 6 bases, with 9 bases lying between them. CDR1 and CDR2 (germline): SEHNR, FQNEAQ (reference sequence). The CDR3 runs to 13 residues. CDR3 nucleotides: TGTGCCAGCAGCTTAGCAGGAGGAATCGAGCAGTACTTC. Its protein is CASSLAGGIEQYF. The whole variable domain, filled in from reference TRBV7-9 and TRBJ2-7, reads DTGVSQNPRHKITKRGQNVTFRCDPISEHNRLYWYRQTLGQGPEFLTYFQNEAQLEKSRLLSDRFSAERPKGSFSTLEIQRTEQGDSAMYLCASSLAGGIEQYFGPGTRLTVT.

The V call is TRBV9, the J call TRBJ2-7, with TRBD1 matching 9 bases. The V gene's germline CDR1 is SGDLS and CDR2 YYNGEE. V shed 3 bases, J shed 4 bases, and the junction held 8 bases outside the gene matches. The CDR3 contains 15 residues. The CDR3 DNA reads TGTGCCAGCAGCGACCCGGGACAGGGTGTGTACGAGCAGTACTTC. Its translation is CASSDPGQGVYEQYF. Complete variable domain (other parts from reference TRBV9 and TRBJ2-7): DSGVTQTPKHLITATGQRVTLRCSPRSGDLSVYWYQQSLDQGLQFLIQYYNGEERAKGNILERFSAQQFPDLHSELNLSSLELGDSALYFCASSDPGQGVYEQYFGPGTRLTVT.

V and J are TRBV30 and TRBJ2-5, with 9 bases lining up with TRBD1. This CDR3 has 13 amino acids. CDR1 is GTSNPN and CDR2 is SVGIG in the germline V gene (reference sequence). J lost 5 bases, V lost 3 bases, and 4 bases had no gene match. CDR3 sequence (DNA): TGTGCCTGGAGGGGGACAGGGACGGAGACCCAGTACTTC. Residues: CAWRGTGTETQYF.

In its sample, this clonotype was seen many times. The J gene is TRBJ1-1, the V gene TRBV2; D not certain. The germline CDR1 and CDR2 sequences are SNHLY and FYNNEI. This CDR3 comprises 14 residues. V was clipped by 1 base and J by 7 bases, with 13 bases between them. The CDR3 loop reads CASSEVRGRDEAFF. The CDR3 region has the DNA TGTGCCAGCAGTGAAGTCCGAGGGCGGGATGAAGCTTTCTTT. Full variable domain (rest looked up from reference TRBV2 and TRBJ1-1): EPEVTQTPSHQVTQMGQEVILRCVPISNHLYFYWYRQILGQKVEFLVSFYNNEISEKSEIFDDQFSVERPDGSNFTLKIRSTKLEDSAMYFCASSEVRGRDEAFFGQGTRLTVV.